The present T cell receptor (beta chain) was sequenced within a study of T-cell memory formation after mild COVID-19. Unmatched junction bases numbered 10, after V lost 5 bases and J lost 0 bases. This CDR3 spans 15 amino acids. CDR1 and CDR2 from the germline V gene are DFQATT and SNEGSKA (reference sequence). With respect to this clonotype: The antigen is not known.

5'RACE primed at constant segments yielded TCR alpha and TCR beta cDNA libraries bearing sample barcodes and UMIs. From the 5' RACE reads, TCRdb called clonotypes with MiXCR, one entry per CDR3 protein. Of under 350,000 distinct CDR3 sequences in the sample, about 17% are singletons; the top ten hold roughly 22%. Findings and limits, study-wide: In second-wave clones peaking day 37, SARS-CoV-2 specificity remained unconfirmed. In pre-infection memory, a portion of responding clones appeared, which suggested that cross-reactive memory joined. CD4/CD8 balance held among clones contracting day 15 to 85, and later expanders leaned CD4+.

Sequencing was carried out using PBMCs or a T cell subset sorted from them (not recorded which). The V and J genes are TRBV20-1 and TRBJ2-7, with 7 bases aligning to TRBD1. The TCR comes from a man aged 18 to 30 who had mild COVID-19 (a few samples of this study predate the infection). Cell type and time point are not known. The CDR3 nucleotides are TGCAGTGCTCAAACCTCGGGACAGAGCTCCTACGAGCAGTACTTC. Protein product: CSAQTSGQSSYEQYF.